This record concerns one T cell receptor beta chain sequence. This specimen comes from a study of blood T cell repertoires in COVID-19. Study-level background: The analysed material was cDNA or gDNA that came from T cells, B-cell-depleted T cells, or PBMCs.

Looked up from germline, CDR1 is SNHLY and CDR2 is FYNNEI. V lost 0 bases to trimming and J lost 11 bases, with 14 bases between them. This CDR3 has 15 amino acids. Methods used by the authors: Estimation of nucleated cell counts relied on the amplification of reference gene primers. Assay used: immunoSEQ multiplex PCR; TCRdb lists only in-frame clones, some missing. That table furnishes V, J and clone size, whereas the DNA furnished D and trimming. The table includes about 86,000 clones, roughly 88% detected once. Sample: peripheral blood. The receptor was isolated from a woman older than 75 with active or convalescent COVID-19. The rearrangement uses TRBV2 and TRBJ1-6; unclear D gene. The CDR3 nucleotides are TGTGCCAGCAGTGAAGCGCTTCCTTTCGGAGCACCCCTCCACTTT. Translating it yields CASSEALPFGAPLHF.